The next 7 T cell receptor beta chains were all read from a single sample in a study of T cell clonality in common variable immunodeficiency. Assay used: immunoSEQ multiplex PCR; TCRdb lists only in-frame clones, some missing. The sample was found to contain about 81,000 clones, and every one recurs. Input material: peripheral blood mononuclear cells. The receptor set was obtained from a person aged 18 to 70 in good health.

This clone was detected ten times or more. The read ends 3 residues shy of where the CDR3 ends; the end is completed using the germline J gene. The rearrangement links TRBV20-1 to TRBJ2-7; 10 nucleotides agree with TRBD1. Germline values: CDR1 DFQATT, CDR2 SNEGSKA (reference sequence). The CDR3 contains 14 residues. J was trimmed by 3 bases and V by 3 bases; bases with no gene match: 5. CDR3 DNA, as far as it was read: TGCAGTGCTAGCGGACAGGGGGGCCTCTACGAG. This gives the protein CSASGQGGLYE. The CDR3, in full, reads CSASGQGGLYEQYF.

This clone was recorded at least ten times. The read ends 3 residues shy of where the CDR3 ends; the end is completed using the germline J gene. This sequence joins TRBV20-1 and TRBJ2-3; 13 nucleotides align to TRBD2. This CDR3 is built from 16 residues. V lost 1 base to trimming and J lost 5 bases; unmatched junction nucleotides: 6. CDR1 and CDR2 (germline): DFQATT, SNEGSKA (reference sequence). CDR3 in amino acids: CSARGARLAGGDTQYF. CDR3 bases read: TGCAGTGCTAGAGGGGCCAGACTAGCGGGAGGAGATACG.

This clone was seen repeatedly, ten times or more. The read gets to within 3 residues of the CDR3 end, and the germline J gene fills in the rest. The V call is TRBV7-9, the J call TRBJ2-1; no firm D call. CDR1 and CDR2 (germline): SEHNR, FQNEAQ (reference sequence). Trimming removed 2 bases at V and 8 bases at J, with 10 bases between. This CDR3 has 13 residues. CDR3 DNA, as far as it was read: TGTGCCAGCAGCTTATTCGTATTCGATGAG. It is translated as CASSLFVFDE. The whole CDR3 sequence reads CASSLFVFDEQFF.

This clone has ten or more counts. The read gets to within 3 residues of the CDR3 end, and the germline J gene fills in the rest. The chain combines TRBV7-9 with TRBJ2-3, with D perhaps TRBD1 (5 bases). Germline V gene lookup returns CDR1 SEHNR and CDR2 FQNEAQ (reference sequence). The CDR3 loop spans 15 amino acids. The V end lost 2 bases, the J end lost 3 bases, and 12 bases lay between the germline ends. The sequenced CDR3 bases are TGTGCCAGCAGCTTAAGACAGTCTGGGACAGATACG. It specifies CASSLRQSGTDT. The CDR3 in full is CASSLRQSGTDTQYF.

This clone has a count of ten or more. The sequenced fragment ends 3 residues before the CDR3 boundary, so the rest is inferred from the germline J gene. V usage is TRBV6-4 and J usage is TRBJ2-1, with 10 bases fitting TRBD2. Trimming removed 0 bases from V and 4 bases from J; junction bases left unmatched: 0. Germline V lookup: CDR1 MRHNA, CDR2 SNTAGT. The CDR3 is 15 residues long. CDR3 DNA (partial): TGTGCCAGCAGTGACTCGACTAGCGGGTACAATGAG. This translates into CASSDSTSGYNE. From start to end, the CDR3 is CASSDSTSGYNEQFF.

This clone was seen a few times. The missing CDR3 end, 3 residues past where the read stops, is filled in from the germline J gene. The V gene is TRBV6-2 or TRBV6-3, the J gene TRBJ2-5; D might be TRBD1 (5 bases). Trimming took off 3 bases at V and 6 bases at J, with 14 bases between the two ends. The germline V gene has CDR1 MNHEY and CDR2 SVGEGT. The CDR3 runs 14 residues. The chain's CDR3 is CASSYPQGNQTQYF. CDR3 DNA (partial): TGTGCCAGCAGTTATCCTCAGGGAAATCAGACC.

This clone was seen many times. From the germline J gene comes the end of the CDR3, since the read stops 3 residues before it. V and J are TRBV5-1 and TRBJ1-1; 7 bases are a match to TRBD1. The germline CDR1 and CDR2 sequences are SGHRS and YFSETQ. The CDR3 covers 12 residues. After removal of 3 bases from V and 6 bases from J, the junction contained 2 bases not matched to a gene. The CDR3 sequence is CASSSGQAEAFF. The sequenced part of the CDR3 DNA is TGCGCCAGCAGCTCCGGACAGGCTGAA.